Described below is a single TCR beta chain sequence and its context. Its antigen is as yet unknown. The data stem from a study of regulatory T cells in long-lasting Graves disease. The study's findings and limits: For persistent Graves' patients, TCR diversity was lower than for newly diagnosed ones. Persistent disease was characterized by preferential usage of TRBV28, TRBJ1-2 and TRBJ2-5.

To make TCR beta libraries, researchers used iRepertoire HTBI primers and Arm-PCR of CDR3 regions. TCRdb called the multiplex PCR reads again in MiXCR, with one record for every CDR3 protein. The table has about 420,000 distinct CDR3 sequences, roughly a quarter seen once. Time point denoted: persistent/refractory GD, antithyroid drugs over 5 years with positive TRAb. RNA extracted from PBMCs served as the sequencing template. Patients all came to the study from an endocrinology department in Xi'an, China. The CDR3 consists of 16 residues. The germline V gene encodes CDR1 SGHAT and CDR2 FQNNGV. Trimming took 0 bases from V and 0 from J, leaving 11 bases between them.

The chain joins TRBV11-2 to TRBJ1-2; D is unresolved. The sequencing here drew on peripheral blood mononuclear cells (PBMCs), taken when the disease was refractory, from a patient treated with antithyroid drugs. This clonotype was sampled from a female donor with Graves disease. The CDR3 reads CASSLDFSGSNYGYTF. CDR3 sequence (DNA): TGTGCCAGCAGCTTAGATTTTTCTGGATCTAACTATGGCTACACCTTC.